This T cell receptor (beta chain) was identified in a study of shared T cell receptors in the human thymus (dated by TCRdb to the early 2020s). A note on the overall study: The study investigated the way shared, self-reactive T-cell receptor alpha chains are produced in the human thymus.

This clone has more than one count but fewer than ten. Its antigen has not been determined. It has no much larger one-base neighbor in the sample; base qualities were not kept. The library was built by means of the immunoSEQ multiplex PCR assay. The immuneACCESS repertoire file appears here via TCRdb, limited to in-frame rearrangements. These files lack a portion of the clones; in checked studies, under half of the deficit traces to unresolved V genes, and the cause of the others is not known. This sample holds more than 550,000 clones; 80% to 90% were observed only once. Roughly 0.01% of the sample is taken by the ten largest. Trimming accounts for 5 bases at V and 10 bases at J, while the number of junction bases matched to no gene is 16. Based on the germline V gene, the CDR1 and CDR2 sequences are SGHNT and YENEEA. The CDR3 covers 16 residues, taking in both the cysteine and the phenylalanine. CDR3 DNA only is kept here, 48 bases in frame from base 1.

The sample was also reused in another study, on human thymus T cells. The second study reports: The donors were immunologically healthy infants in Finland who had open corrective cardiac surgery for congenital heart defects. Thymus tissue was collected as surgical resects that were removed during corrective cardiac surgery. Biased V and J gene segment usage appeared to be present in both thymic and peripheral blood repertoires. According to the related research, thymic TCR repertoires were highly overlapping among unrelated individuals. The study described the TCR alpha and beta repertoires in under ten infant thymus samples and a few matching peripheral blood samples. Donor ages ranged from roughly 7 to 244 days, and the cohort comprised over 5 male and a couple of female infants. Thymocytes were mechanically released from the tissue and were stored as pellets of 10-30 million cells at -70 degrees C. Genomic DNA was extracted from frozen cell pellets with a QIAsymphony instrument. TCRB and TCRAD loci were amplified from a standardized quantity of quality-controlled genomic DNA using the immunoSEQ multiplex PCR assay. The amplicons spanned the V(D)J region and were long enough to cover the CDR3 and allow V and J genes to be identified. The amplicons were sequenced on an Illumina platform via the commercial immunoSEQ service. Primer bias and sequencing errors were corrected as previously described, and TCRAD and TCRB definitions were based on the IMGT database. Analysis of the repertoires was done with immunoSEQ Analyzer 3.0 and VDJTools and included basic statistics, V/J segment usage, diversity estimates, rarefaction and pairwise overlap. To estimate diversity, the Chao1, ChaoE, Efron-Thisted, Shannon and inverse Simpson indices were applied, and diversity was also estimated on datasets down-sampled to the smallest sample. Repertoire overlap used strict matching of CDR3 nucleotide sequence, V gene and J gene, with Jaccard-based multidimensional scaling clustering. On average, about 800,000 unique TCRB clonotypes were obtained from thymus samples, compared with approximately 80,000 from blood samples.

Specimen: thymocytes. The TCR sequence derives from a girl under two years old with a congenital heart defect. Donor details come from another sample of the same person, matched by shared clones. Recombination joined TRBV11-3 with TRBJ2-1; 8 bases in the junction line up with TRBD1. The CDR3 protein is CASSARQGNHGEEQFF. The DNA sequence is TGTGCCAGCAGCGCAAGACAGGGGAACCATGGAGAGGAGCAGTTCTTC. Full variable domain (CDR3 extended with the reference TRBV11-3 and TRBJ2-1 proteins): EAGVVQSPRYKIIEKKQPVAFWCNPISGHNTLYWYLQNLGQGPELLIRYENEEAVDDSQLPKDRFSAERLKGVDSTLKIQPAELGDSAVYLCASSARQGNHGEEQFFGPGTRLTVL.